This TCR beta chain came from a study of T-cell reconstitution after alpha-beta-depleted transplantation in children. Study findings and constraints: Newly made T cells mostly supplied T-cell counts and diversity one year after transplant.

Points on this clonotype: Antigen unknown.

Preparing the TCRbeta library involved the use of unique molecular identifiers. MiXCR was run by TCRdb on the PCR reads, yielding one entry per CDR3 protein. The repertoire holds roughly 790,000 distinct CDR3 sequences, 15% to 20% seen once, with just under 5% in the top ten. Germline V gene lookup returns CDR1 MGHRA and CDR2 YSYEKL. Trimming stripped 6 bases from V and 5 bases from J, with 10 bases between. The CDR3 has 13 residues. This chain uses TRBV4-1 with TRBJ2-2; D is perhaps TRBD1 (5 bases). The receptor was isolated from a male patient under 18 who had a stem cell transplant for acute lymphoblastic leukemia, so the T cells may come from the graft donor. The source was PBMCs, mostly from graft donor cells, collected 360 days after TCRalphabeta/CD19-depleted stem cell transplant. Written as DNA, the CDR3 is TGCGCCAGCAGAGGGGTAGGGACCGGGGAGCTGTTTTTT. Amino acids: CASRGVGTGELFF.